The entry that follows covers one TCR beta chain sequence. This sample is drawn from a study of blood T cell repertoires in COVID-19. CDR3 size: 13 residues. Germline-derived CDR1 and CDR2 are WSHSY and SAAADI. Unmatched junction bases numbered 3, after V lost 6 bases and J lost 4 bases. Sequenced by immunoSEQ multiplex PCR; TCRdb stores in-frame clones only, minus some. Of about 120,000 clones listed, approximately 74% are singletons. What was sequenced was peripheral blood. The chain is built from TRBV10-2 and TRBJ1-1; TRBD1 matches 9 bases. This receptor was obtained from a man between 60 and 75 years old with acute or convalescent COVID-19. In DNA, the CDR3 is TGCGCCAGCAGGGACAGGGGTGGCACTGAAGCTTTCTTT. Translation gives CASRDRGGTEAFF.